Below are 24 T cell receptor beta chains sequenced from a single sample in a study of shared T cell receptors in the human thymus (dated by TCRdb to the early 2020s). Library preparation was by the immunoSEQ multiplex PCR assay. Drawn from immuneACCESS, this table holds only the in-frame rearrangements with V and J called that TCRdb kept. Clones are partly lost; checked studies trace under half to an unresolved V gene and leave the rest unexplained. This sample gives roughly 560,000 clones in total; approximately 78% of them show up just once. Jointly, the top ten make up approximately 0.013% of the sample. These same records also appear under a second study, on human thymus T cells.

The sequenced sample consisted of thymocytes. These receptors all stem from a boy under two years old with a congenital heart defect. Donor details come from another sample of the same person, matched by shared clones.

V usage is TRBV29-1 and J usage is TRBJ1-1; TRBD1 matches at 8 bases. This CDR3 has 15 amino acids. V lost 7 bases and J lost 1; bases outside the gene matches: 11. The V gene's germline CDR1 is SQVTM and CDR2 ANQGSEA. As DNA, the CDR3 is TGCAGCGCCCAAGGAACCGGACAGGGGAACACTGAAGCTTTCTTT. It translates to CSAQGTGQGNTEAFF.

The chain employs TRBV4-2 and TRBJ2-7; 7 bases line up with TRBD2. Germline V gene sequence: CDR1 LGHNA, CDR2 YNFKEQ. This CDR3 has 15 residues. The ends lost 2 bases at V and 4 bases at J; junction bases unmatched: 8. CDR3 in DNA: TGTGCCAGCAGCCAATTGGGGGGAGGGCCATACGAGCAGTACTTC. This sequence encodes CASSQLGGGPYEQYF.

This clone is a singleton in its sample. The chain combines TRBV7-8 with TRBJ2-1, with 7 bases aligning to TRBD1. Per the germline V gene, CDR1 is SGHVS and CDR2 is FQNEAQ. This CDR3 is 14 amino acids long. V dropped 2 bases and J dropped 9; count of bases not matched to a gene: 7. The CDR3 protein is CASSLRGLAVEQFF. CDR3 DNA sequence: TGTGCCAGCAGCTTAAGGGGGCTAGCAGTTGAGCAGTTCTTC.

The chain couples TRBV4-3 to TRBJ2-3; D unclear. Germline CDR1 and CDR2: LGHNA and YSLEER. The CDR3 contains 16 residues. Trimming removed 0 bases from V and 1 base from J, with 11 bases in between. The CDR3 bases are TGCGCCAGCAGCCAAGAGCGAAACAGACGCACAGATACGCAGTATTTT. Translated: CASSQERNRRTDTQYF.

This rearrangement joins TRBV19 to TRBJ1-3; D remains unclear. The CDR3 totals 12 residues. Per germline, CDR1 LNHDA and CDR2 SQIVND (reference sequence). Deletions cut 11 bases from V and 0 bases from J, with 8 bases between. CDR3 sequence: CAATSSGNTIYF. Here the CDR3 DNA reads TGTGCCGCTACGAGCTCTGGAAACACCATATATTTT.

A single count supports this clone. The chain uses TRBV4-3 and TRBJ1-5; the match to TRBD1 covers 10 bases. This CDR3 is built from 20 residues. With 0 bases clipped from V and 6 bases from J, the junction kept 17 bases outside the gene matches. CDR1 LGHNA and CDR2 YSLEER come from the germline V gene. The CDR3, as DNA: TGCGCCAGCAGCCAAGATTTGGGACAGGGGCTCTGGGATGTTGGTCAGCCCCAGCATTTT. Residues: CASSQDLGQGLWDVGQPQHF.

The V gene is TRBV11-2, the J gene TRBJ2-2, with TRBD2 identical over 13 bases. The CDR3 extends over 16 amino acids. Trimming cost V 1 base and J 9 bases; bases outside gene matches: 5. The germline V gene has CDR1 SGHAT and CDR2 FQNNGV. The CDR3 here is CASSLATSGRTRELFF. The CDR3 DNA reads as TGTGCCAGCAGCTTAGCGACTAGCGGGAGGACGCGGGAGCTGTTTTTT.

V gene TRBV5-6 combines with J gene TRBJ1-2; 8 bases map to TRBD1. Germline-derived CDR1 and CDR2 are SGHDT and YYEEEE. The CDR3 loop spans 15 amino acids. The V gene end was trimmed by 4 bases and the J gene end by 8 bases; junction bases not matched to a gene: 13. CDR3 in DNA: TGTGCCAGCAGCCCGACCGATCTGGACAGGGACGGCTACACCTTC. Residues: CASSPTDLDRDGYTF.

The chain recombines TRBV14 with TRBJ2-2; 8 positions match TRBD2. This CDR3 comprises 16 residues. CDR1 SGHDN and CDR2 FVKESK come from the germline V gene. V lost 2 bases, J lost 7 bases, and 9 bases stayed unmatched. CDR3 nucleotides: TGTGCCAGCAGCCAAAATCCGGGAGGGCACGGCGGGGAGCTGTTTTTT. This encodes CASSQNPGGHGGELFF.

This chain joins TRBV15 and TRBJ2-1; a weak D match, TRBD2 (6 bases). Trimming left V 1 base short and J 7 bases short, with 8 bases between. Germline V gene sequence: CDR1 LNHNV, CDR2 YYDKDF (reference sequence). The CDR3 extends over 13 amino acids. The CDR3 loop is CATSRVTRNEQFF. The CDR3, as DNA: TGTGCCACCAGCAGAGTGACTAGGAATGAGCAGTTCTTC. Full variable domain (remainder filled in from reference TRBV15 and TRBJ2-1): DAMVIQNPRYQVTQFGKPVTLSCSQTLNHNVMYWYQQKSSQAPKLLFHYYDKDFNNEADTPDNFQSRRPNTSFCFLDIRSPGLGDTAMYLCATSRVTRNEQFFGPGTRLTVL.

The chain links TRBV5-4 to TRBJ1-2; D possibly corresponds to TRBD1 (6 bases). V dropped 4 bases and J dropped 4 bases, with 14 bases sitting between them. There are 14 residues in the CDR3. The germline CDR1 and CDR2 sequences are SGHNT and YYREEE (reference sequence). CDR3 region: CASSRSTGPYGYTF. The CDR3 nucleotides read TGTGCCAGCAGCCGATCGACAGGACCCTATGGCTACACCTTC.

The genes are TRBV4-3 and TRBJ2-7, with a tentative D call TRBD2 (6 bases). V was pared by 2 bases and J by 7 bases, with 21 bases between. The length of the CDR3 is 16 residues. The germline V gene encodes CDR1 LGHNA and CDR2 YSLEER. The CDR3 DNA follows: TGCGCCAGCAGCCAATCCCCGGGGGAGACCCTGAGGGAGCAGTACTTC. Amino acids: CASSQSPGETLREQYF.

J is TRBJ2-5 and V is TRBV7-2, with 7 bases identical to TRBD2. J gave up 4 bases and V 1 base, and 15 bases lay outside the gene matches. CDR3 length: 18 residues. Germline lookup yields CDR1 SGHTA and CDR2 FQGNSA. The CDR3, as DNA: TGTGCCAGCAGCTTAGTATATCGGAGGGCGGGAGTTGGAGAGACCCAGTACTTC. It translates to CASSLVYRRAGVGETQYF.

The chain combines TRBV4-2 with TRBJ2-3; D may be TRBD2 (6 bases). Germline V CDR1 and CDR2: LGHNA, YNFKEQ. CDR3 size: 18 residues. Trimming took 1 base from V and 0 from J, leaving 17 bases between them. Here the CDR3 reads CASSQAVMASVSTDTQYF. The DNA of the CDR3 is TGTGCCAGCAGCCAAGCGGTCATGGCTAGCGTCAGCACAGATACGCAGTATTTT.

The chain has TRBV10-2 and TRBJ2-7, with TRBD2 matching 7 bases. Looked up from germline, CDR1 is WSHSY and CDR2 is SAAADI. V lost 6 bases and J lost 2; bases outside the gene matches: 16. The CDR3 length is 17 residues. In nucleotides, the CDR3 is TGCGCCAGCAGCTTTTCCTCTGGGGGGGAGGGCCCCTACGAGCAGTACTTC. The encoded protein is CASSFSSGGEGPYEQYF.

The V and J genes are TRBV7-9 and TRBJ2-7, with TRBD1 matching over 11 bases. The germline gives CDR1 SEHNR, CDR2 FQNEAQ (reference sequence). There are 18 residues in the CDR3. Trimming cost V 4 bases and J 0 bases; bases outside gene matches: 11. In nucleotides, the CDR3 is TGTGCCAGCAGCTCGGGGGAGCGGGACAGGGGGGGCTCCTACGAGCAGTACTTC. This translates into CASSSGERDRGGSYEQYF. Full variable domain (rest looked up from reference TRBV7-9 and TRBJ2-7): DTGVSQNPRHKITKRGQNVTFRCDPISEHNRLYWYRQTLGQGPEFLTYFQNEAQLEKSRLLSDRFSAERPKGSFSTLEIQRTEQGDSAMYLCASSSGERDRGGSYEQYFGPGTRLTVT.

V and J are TRBV5-1 and TRBJ2-6, with 10 positions matching TRBD1. Per the germline V gene, CDR1 is SGHRS and CDR2 is YFSETQ. V was clipped by 5 bases and J by 2 bases; unmatched bases: 10. The CDR3 consists of 18 residues. The CDR3 spells CASRESWDRGPGANVLTF. The CDR3 nucleotides read TGCGCCAGCAGAGAGAGTTGGGACAGGGGACCTGGGGCCAACGTCCTGACTTTC.

The chain is built from TRBV5-6 and TRBJ2-5, with 12 bases lining up with TRBD2. The V gene's germline CDR1 is SGHDT and CDR2 YYEEEE. This CDR3 spans 16 amino acids. Unmatched junction bases numbered 3, after V lost 1 base and J lost 2 bases. CDR3 coding DNA: TGTGCCAGCAGCTTGCGGCTAGCGGGAGGGCAAGAGACCCAGTACTTC. It translates to CASSLRLAGGQETQYF.

The chain employs TRBV6-4 and TRBJ2-3, with D perhaps TRBD2 (5 bases). CDR1 is MRHNA, CDR2 SNTAGT, per germline. Trimming took off 6 bases at V and 1 base at J, with 8 bases between the two ends. The CDR3 covers 13 residues. CDR3 loop: CASSSGGTDTQYF. The CDR3 bases are TGTGCCAGCAGCTCCGGGGGCACAGATACGCAGTATTTT.

The chain recombines TRBV14 with TRBJ2-7; tentative D call: TRBD2 (6 bases). Trimming left V 1 base short and J 1 base short, with 14 bases between. The germline V gene has CDR1 SGHDN and CDR2 FVKESK. There are 16 residues in the CDR3. CDR3 amino acids: CASSQGIAVGSYEQYF. The CDR3 nucleotides are TGTGCCAGCAGCCAAGGTATAGCGGTAGGGTCCTACGAGCAGTACTTC.

This CDR3 reads CASSHGTSGTYEQYF. CDR3 in DNA: TGCGCCAGCAGCCACGGGACTAGCGGCACCTACGAGCAGTACTTC. The chain uses TRBV5-1 and TRBJ2-7, with 11 bases matching TRBD2. CDR3 length equals 15 residues. Trimming took 4 bases from V and 2 from J; bases not matched to a gene: 5. Per the germline V gene, CDR1 is SGHRS and CDR2 is YFSETQ.

The chain links TRBV7-9 to TRBJ1-2; D gene uncertain. V was trimmed by 5 bases and J by 8 bases, leaving 21 bases between them. Germline-derived CDR1 and CDR2 are SEHNR and FQNEAQ (reference sequence). The CDR3 spans 15 residues. CDR3 amino acids: CASSLTPRAGGGYTF. The CDR3 DNA follows: TGTGCCAGCAGCCTGACGCCGAGGGCGGGTGGGGGCTACACCTTC.

The V call is TRBV7-9, the J call TRBJ2-1; TRBD2 matches at 7 bases. The junction had 5 bases not matched to a gene; V was cut back by 3 bases and J by 6 bases. The CDR3 spans 14 residues. Germline V gene sequence: CDR1 SEHNR, CDR2 FQNEAQ (reference sequence). The CDR3 region has the DNA TGTGCCAGCAGCTTCGGCACTAGCGTCAATGAGCAGTTCTTC. It specifies CASSFGTSVNEQFF.

The CDR3 loop is CAWSVTGHYYGYTF. DNA for the CDR3: TGTGCCTGGAGTGTAACGGGACACTACTATGGCTACACCTTC. This sequence joins TRBV30 and TRBJ1-2; a possible D gene is TRBD1 (6 bases). This CDR3 region has 14 residues. Germline V gene data show CDR1 as GTSNPN and CDR2 as SVGIG (reference sequence). V dropped 0 bases and J dropped 3 bases, with 11 bases sitting between them. The full variable domain, rest sourced from reference TRBV30 and TRBJ1-2, is SQTIHQWPATLVQPVGSPLSLECTVEGTSNPNLYWYRQAAGRGLQLLFYSVGIGQISSEVPQNLSASRPQDRQFILSSKKLLLSDSGFYLCAWSVTGHYYGYTFGSGTRLTVV.